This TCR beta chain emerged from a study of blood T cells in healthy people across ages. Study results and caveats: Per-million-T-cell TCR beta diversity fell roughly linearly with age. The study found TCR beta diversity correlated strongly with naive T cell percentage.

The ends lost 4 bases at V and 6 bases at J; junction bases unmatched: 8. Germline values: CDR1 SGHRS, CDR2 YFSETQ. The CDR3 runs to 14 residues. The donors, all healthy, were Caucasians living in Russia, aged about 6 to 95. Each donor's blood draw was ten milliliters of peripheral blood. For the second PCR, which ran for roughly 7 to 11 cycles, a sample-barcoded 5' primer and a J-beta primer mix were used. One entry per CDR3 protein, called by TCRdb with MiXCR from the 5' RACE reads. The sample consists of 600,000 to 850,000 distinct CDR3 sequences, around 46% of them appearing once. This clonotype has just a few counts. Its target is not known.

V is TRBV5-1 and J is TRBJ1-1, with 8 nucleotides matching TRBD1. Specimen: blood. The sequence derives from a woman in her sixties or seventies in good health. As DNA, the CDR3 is TGCGCCAGCAGCGGGACAGGCTTTTGGGCTGAAGCTTTCTTT. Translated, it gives CASSGTGFWAEAFF.